The sequence of this TCR beta chain was determined in a study of T cell responses to AZD1222 COVID-19 vaccine. Whole-study results and caveats: CD4 TCRs linked to vaccination spanned spike, dominating at 160-218 and 743-854.

TCRdb keeps only in-frame clones here, not all; method: immunoSEQ multiplex PCR. The sample records around 180,000 clones, roughly 88% being singletons. On this clone itself: Its antigen is still unknown.

CDR1 is MDHEN, CDR2 SYDVKM, per germline. Trimming removed 4 bases from V and 6 bases from J; junction bases left unmatched: 4. CDR3 length: 13 amino acids. This clonotype was sampled from an adult in good health. The chain couples TRBV28 to TRBJ1-2; 8 bases are shared with TRBD1. The sample here was peripheral blood, taken on day 0 of AZD1222 vaccination. CDR3 protein: CASSSDRVDGYTF. As DNA, the CDR3 is TGTGCCAGCAGTTCGGACAGGGTCGATGGCTACACCTTC.